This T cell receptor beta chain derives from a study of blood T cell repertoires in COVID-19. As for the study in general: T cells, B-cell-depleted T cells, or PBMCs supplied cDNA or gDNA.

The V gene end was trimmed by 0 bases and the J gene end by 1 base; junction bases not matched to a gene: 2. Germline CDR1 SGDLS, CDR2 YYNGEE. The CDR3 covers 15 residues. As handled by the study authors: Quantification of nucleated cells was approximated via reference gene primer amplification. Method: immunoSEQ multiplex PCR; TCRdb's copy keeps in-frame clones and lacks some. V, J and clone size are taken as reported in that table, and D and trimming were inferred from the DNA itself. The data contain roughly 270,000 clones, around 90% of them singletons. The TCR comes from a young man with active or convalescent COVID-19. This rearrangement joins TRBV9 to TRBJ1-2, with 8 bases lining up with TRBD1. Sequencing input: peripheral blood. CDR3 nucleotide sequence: TGTGCCAGCAGCGTAGACAGGGGGGGTAACTATGGCTACACCTTC. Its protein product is CASSVDRGGNYGYTF. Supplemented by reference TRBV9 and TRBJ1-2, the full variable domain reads DSGVTQTPKHLITATGQRVTLRCSPRSGDLSVYWYQQSLDQGLQFLIQYYNGEERAKGNILERFSAQQFPDLHSELNLSSLELGDSALYFCASSVDRGGNYGYTFGSGTRLTVV.